This entry concerns a single TCR beta chain. In the original processing: Nucleated cell counts were estimated from reference gene primer amplification. TCRdb's copy holds only in-frame clones and misses some; the assay was immunoSEQ multiplex PCR. The V and J calls and clone size were taken over from that table, and D and trimming were inferred from the DNA. The repertoire holds about 350,000 clones, 86% seen once, with 7.1% in the top ten. This entry is derived from a study of blood T cell repertoires in COVID-19. The wider study: T cells, B-cell-depleted T cells, or PBMCs supplied cDNA or gDNA.

V was pared by 0 bases and J by 3 bases, with 3 bases of the junction left unmatched. The CDR3 is 15 amino acids. The germline CDR1 and CDR2 sequences are SGHRS and YFSETQ. Enrolled during active infection, Seattle patients were then followed longitudinally. The clonotype comes from a woman in her sixties or seventies with COVID-19, enrolled during active disease. The genes are TRBV5-1 and TRBJ2-7; 10 bases are shared with TRBD1. What was sequenced was peripheral blood. The CDR3 loop is CASSLATGGRYEQYF. In nucleotides, the CDR3 is TGCGCCAGCAGCTTGGCGACAGGGGGCCGCTACGAGCAGTACTTC.